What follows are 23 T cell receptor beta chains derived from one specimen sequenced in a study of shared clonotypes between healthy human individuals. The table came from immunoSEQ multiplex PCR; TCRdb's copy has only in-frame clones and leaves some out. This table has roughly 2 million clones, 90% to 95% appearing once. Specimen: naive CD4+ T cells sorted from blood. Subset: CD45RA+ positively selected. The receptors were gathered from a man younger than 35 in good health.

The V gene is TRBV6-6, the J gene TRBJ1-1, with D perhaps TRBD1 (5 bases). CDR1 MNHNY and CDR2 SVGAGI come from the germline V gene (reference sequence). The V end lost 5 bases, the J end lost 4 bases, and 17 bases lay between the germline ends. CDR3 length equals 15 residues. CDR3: CASSLSDSRGTEAFF. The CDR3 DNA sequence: TGTGCCAGCAGTCTTTCAGACAGTCGAGGCACTGAAGCTTTCTTT.

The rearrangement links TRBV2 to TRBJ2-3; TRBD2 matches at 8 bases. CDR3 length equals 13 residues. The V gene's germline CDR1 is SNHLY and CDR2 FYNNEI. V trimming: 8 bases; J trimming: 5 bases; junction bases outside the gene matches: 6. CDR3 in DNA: TGTGCCAGCGCCCGGGGGGGCGGAGATACGCAGTATTTT. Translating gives CASARGGGDTQYF.

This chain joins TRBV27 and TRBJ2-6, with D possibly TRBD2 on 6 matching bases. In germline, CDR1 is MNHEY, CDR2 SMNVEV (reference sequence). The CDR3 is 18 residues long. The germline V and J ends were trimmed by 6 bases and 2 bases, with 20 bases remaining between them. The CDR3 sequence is CASSPGTKLAAGANVLTF. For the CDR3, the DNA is TGTGCCAGCAGCCCCGGGACGAAGTTAGCGGCTGGGGCCAACGTCCTGACTTTC.

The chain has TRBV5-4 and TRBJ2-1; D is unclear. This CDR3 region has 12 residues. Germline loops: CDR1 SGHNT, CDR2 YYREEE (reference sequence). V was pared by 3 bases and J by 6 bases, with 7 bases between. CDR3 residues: CASSSNLNEQFF. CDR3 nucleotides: TGTGCCAGCAGCTCAAATCTCAATGAGCAGTTCTTC.

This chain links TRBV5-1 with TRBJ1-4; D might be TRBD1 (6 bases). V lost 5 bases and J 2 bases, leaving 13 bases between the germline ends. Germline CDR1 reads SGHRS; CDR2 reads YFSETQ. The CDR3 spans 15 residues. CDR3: CASSSSGVTNEKLFF. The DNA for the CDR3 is TGCGCCAGCAGTAGTTCAGGGGTGACTAATGAAAAACTGTTTTTT. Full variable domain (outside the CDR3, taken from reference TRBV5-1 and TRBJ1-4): KAGVTQTPRYLIKTRGQQVTLSCSPISGHRSVSWYQQTPGQGLQFLFEYFSETQRNKGNFPGRFSGRQFSNSRSEMNVSTLELGDSALYLCASSSSGVTNEKLFFGSGTQLSVL.

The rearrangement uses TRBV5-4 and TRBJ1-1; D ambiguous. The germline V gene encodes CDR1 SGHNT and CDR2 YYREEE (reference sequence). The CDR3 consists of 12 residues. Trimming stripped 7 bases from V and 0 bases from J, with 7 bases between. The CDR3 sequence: CASGGVNTEAFF. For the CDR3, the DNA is TGTGCCAGCGGAGGTGTGAACACTGAAGCTTTCTTT.

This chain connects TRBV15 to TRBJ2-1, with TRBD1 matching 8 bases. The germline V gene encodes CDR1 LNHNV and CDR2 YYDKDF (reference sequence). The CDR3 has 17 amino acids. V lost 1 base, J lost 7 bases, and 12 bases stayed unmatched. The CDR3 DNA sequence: TGTGCCACCAGCAGAGGGGGGGCGAGACAGGGGAAGAATGAGCAGTTCTTC. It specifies CATSRGGARQGKNEQFF.

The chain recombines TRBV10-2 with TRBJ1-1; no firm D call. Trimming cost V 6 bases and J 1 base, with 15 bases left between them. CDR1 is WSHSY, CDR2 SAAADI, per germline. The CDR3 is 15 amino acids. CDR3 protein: CASSQQVRANTEAFF. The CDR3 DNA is TGCGCCAGCAGCCAGCAGGTGCGCGCGAACACTGAAGCTTTCTTT.

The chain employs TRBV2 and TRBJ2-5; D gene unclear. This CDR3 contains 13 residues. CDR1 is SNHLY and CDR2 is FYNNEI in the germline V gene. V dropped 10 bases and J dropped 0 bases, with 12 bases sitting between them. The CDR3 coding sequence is TGTGCCACCAGCAGCGAGTACCAAGAGACCCAGTACTTC. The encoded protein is CATSSEYQETQYF.

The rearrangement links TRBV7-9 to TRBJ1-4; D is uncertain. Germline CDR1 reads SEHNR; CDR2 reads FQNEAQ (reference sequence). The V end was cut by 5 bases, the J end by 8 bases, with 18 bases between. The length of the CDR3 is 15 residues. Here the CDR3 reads CASSTAGPPSEKLFF. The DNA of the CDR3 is TGTGCCAGCAGCACCGCCGGGCCCCCATCGGAAAAACTGTTTTTT.

The CDR3 here is CASTTGLAGADTQYF. The CDR3, as DNA: TGTGCCAGCACTACAGGACTAGCGGGAGCAGATACGCAGTATTTT. The V and J genes are TRBV6-1 and TRBJ2-3; 13 bases are a match to TRBD2. Germline CDR1 is MNHNS and CDR2 is SASEGT. The CDR3 contains 15 residues. V was clipped by 7 bases and J by 4 bases; unmatched bases: 5.

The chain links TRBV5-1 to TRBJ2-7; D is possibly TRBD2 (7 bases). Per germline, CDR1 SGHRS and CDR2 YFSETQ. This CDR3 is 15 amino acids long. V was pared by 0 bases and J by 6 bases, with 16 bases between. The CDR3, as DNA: TGCGCCAGCAGCTTGGGAGGGGGGGAAAACCCCGAGCAGTACTTC. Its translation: CASSLGGGENPEQYF. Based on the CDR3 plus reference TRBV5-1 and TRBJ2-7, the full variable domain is KAGVTQTPRYLIKTRGQQVTLSCSPISGHRSVSWYQQTPGQGLQFLFEYFSETQRNKGNFPGRFSGRQFSNSRSEMNVSTLELGDSALYLCASSLGGGENPEQYFGPGTRLTVT.

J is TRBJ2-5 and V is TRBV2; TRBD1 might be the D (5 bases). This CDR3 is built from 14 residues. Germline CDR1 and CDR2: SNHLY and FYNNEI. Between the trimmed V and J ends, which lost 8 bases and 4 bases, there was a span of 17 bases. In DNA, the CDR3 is TGTGCCAGCTCTGGCAGGGCAGACGGAGAGACCCAGTACTTC. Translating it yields CASSGRADGETQYF.

CDR3 sequence: CASSRGQGATEAFF. The CDR3 region has the DNA TGTGCCAGCAGCCGAGGACAGGGGGCAACTGAAGCTTTCTTT. The chain has TRBV6-5 and TRBJ1-1; 11 bases are a match to TRBD1. The CDR3 contains 14 residues. Germline CDR1 MNHEY, CDR2 SVGAGI. V was pared by 6 bases and J by 5 bases, with 5 bases of the junction left unmatched.

In nucleotides, the CDR3 is TGTGCCAGCAGTCCAGGCGGGGGGCAGCGGTATGGCTACACCTTC. Its protein is CASSPGGGQRYGYTF. This chain links TRBV28 with TRBJ1-2, with D perhaps matching TRBD1 (6 bases). The germline V gene encodes CDR1 MDHEN and CDR2 SYDVKM. The V end lost 5 bases, the J end lost 5 bases, and 18 bases lay between the germline ends. The CDR3 totals 15 residues.

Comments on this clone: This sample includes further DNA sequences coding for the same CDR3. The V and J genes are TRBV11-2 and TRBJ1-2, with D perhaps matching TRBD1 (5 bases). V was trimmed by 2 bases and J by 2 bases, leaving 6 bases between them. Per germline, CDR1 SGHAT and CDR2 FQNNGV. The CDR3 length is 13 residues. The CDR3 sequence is CASSLNRNYGYTF. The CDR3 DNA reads TGTGCCAGCAGCTTAAACAGGAACTATGGCTACACCTTC.

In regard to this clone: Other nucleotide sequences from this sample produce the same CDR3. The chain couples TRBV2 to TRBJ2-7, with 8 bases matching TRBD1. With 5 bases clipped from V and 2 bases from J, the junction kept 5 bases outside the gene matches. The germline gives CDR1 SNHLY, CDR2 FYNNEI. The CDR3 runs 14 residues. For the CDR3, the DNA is TGTGCCAGCAGTACCGACAGGGGACCCTACGAGCAGTACTTC. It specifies CASSTDRGPYEQYF.

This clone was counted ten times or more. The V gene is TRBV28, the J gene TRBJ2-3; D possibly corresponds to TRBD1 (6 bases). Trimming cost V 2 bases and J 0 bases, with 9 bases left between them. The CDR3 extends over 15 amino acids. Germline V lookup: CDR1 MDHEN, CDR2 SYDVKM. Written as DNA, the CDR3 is TGTGCCAGCAGTTTAGGACAGATTAGCACAGATACGCAGTATTTT. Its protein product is CASSLGQISTDTQYF.

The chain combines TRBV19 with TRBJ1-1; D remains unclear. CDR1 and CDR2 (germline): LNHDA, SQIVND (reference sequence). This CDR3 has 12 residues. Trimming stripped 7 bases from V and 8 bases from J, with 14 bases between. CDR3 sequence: CASKPGMREAFF. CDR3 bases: TGTGCCAGTAAACCGGGAATGAGGGAAGCTTTCTTT.

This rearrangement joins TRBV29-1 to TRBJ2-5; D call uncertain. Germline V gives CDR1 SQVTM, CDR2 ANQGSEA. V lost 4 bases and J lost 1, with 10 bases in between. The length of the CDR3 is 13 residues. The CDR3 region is CSVVRSSQETQYF. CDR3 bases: TGCAGCGTTGTTCGGTCTTCCCAAGAGACCCAGTACTTC.

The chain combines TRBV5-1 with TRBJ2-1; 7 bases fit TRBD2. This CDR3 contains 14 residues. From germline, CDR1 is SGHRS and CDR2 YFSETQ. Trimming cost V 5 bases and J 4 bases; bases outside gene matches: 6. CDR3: CASSMSGAYNEQFF. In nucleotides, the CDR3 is TGCGCCAGCAGTATGAGCGGGGCTTACAATGAGCAGTTCTTC.

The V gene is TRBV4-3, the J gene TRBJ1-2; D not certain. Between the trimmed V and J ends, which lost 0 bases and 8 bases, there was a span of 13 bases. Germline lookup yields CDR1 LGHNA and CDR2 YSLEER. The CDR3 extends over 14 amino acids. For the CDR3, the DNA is TGCGCCAGCAGCCAAGACCTGTATGGGCGAGGCTACACCTTC. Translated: CASSQDLYGRGYTF.

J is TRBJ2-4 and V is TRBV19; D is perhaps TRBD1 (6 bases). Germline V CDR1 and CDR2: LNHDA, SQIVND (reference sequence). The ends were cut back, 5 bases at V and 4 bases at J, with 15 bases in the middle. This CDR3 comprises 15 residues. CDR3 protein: CASSPNRDKKNIQYF. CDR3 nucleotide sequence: TGTGCCAGTAGTCCCAACCGGGACAAAAAAAACATTCAGTACTTC.